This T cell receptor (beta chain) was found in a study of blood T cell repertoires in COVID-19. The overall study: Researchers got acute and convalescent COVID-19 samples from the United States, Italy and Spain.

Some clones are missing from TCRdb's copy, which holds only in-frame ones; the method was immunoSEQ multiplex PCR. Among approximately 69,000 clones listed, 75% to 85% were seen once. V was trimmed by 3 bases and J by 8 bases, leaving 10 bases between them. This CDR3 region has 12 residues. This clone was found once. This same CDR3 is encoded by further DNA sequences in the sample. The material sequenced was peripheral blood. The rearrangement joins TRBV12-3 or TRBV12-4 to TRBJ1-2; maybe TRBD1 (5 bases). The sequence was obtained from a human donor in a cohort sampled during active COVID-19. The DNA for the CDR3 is TGTGCCAGCAGTTTGGGGCAGTCGGGCTACACCTTC. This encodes CASSLGQSGYTF.